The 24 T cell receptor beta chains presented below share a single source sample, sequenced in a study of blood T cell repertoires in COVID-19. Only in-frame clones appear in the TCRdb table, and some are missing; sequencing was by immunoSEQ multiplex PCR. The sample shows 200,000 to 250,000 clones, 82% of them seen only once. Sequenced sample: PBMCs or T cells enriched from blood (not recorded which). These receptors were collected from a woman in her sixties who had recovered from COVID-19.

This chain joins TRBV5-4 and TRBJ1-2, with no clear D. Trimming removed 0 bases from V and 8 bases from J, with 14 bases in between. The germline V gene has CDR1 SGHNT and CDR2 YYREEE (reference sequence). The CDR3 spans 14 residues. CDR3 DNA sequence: TGTGCCAGCAGCTTGGTCGTCGAGGGTAGAGGCTACACCTTC. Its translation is CASSLVVEGRGYTF. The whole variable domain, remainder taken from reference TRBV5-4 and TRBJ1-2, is ETGVTQSPTHLIKTRGQQVTLRCSSQSGHNTVSWYQQALGQGPQFIFQYYREEENGRGNFPPRFSGLQFPNYSSELNVNALELDDSALYLCASSLVVEGRGYTFGSGTRLTVV.

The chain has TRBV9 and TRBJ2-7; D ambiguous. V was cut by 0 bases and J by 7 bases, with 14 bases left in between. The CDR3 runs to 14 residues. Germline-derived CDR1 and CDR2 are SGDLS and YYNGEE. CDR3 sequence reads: CASSVGYYKEEQYF. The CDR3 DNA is TGTGCCAGCAGCGTAGGGTACTACAAAGAGGAGCAGTACTTC.

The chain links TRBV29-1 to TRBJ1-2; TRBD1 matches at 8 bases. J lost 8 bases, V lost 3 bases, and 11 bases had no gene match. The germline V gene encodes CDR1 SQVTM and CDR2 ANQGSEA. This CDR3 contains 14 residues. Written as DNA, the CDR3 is TGCAGCGTTGACGACAGGGGAGGAGGTATGGGCTACACCTTC. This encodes CSVDDRGGGMGYTF.

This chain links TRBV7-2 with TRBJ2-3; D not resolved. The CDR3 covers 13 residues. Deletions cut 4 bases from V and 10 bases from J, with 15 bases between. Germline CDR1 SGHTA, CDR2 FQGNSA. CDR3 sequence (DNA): TGTGCCAGCAGCTCAGAAGCGCGTAGAGCGCAGTATTTT. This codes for CASSSEARRAQYF.

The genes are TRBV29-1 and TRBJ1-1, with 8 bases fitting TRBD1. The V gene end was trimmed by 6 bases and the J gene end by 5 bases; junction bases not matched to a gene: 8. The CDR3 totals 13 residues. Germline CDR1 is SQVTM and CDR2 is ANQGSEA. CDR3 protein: CSVYSQGGTEAFF. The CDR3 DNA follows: TGCAGCGTCTACTCACAGGGGGGGACTGAAGCTTTCTTT.

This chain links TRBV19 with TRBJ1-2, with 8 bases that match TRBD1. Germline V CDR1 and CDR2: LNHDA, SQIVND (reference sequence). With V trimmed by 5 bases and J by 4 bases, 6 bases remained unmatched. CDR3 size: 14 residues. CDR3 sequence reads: CASSPDRGGYGYTF. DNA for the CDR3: TGTGCCAGTAGTCCTGACAGGGGAGGCTATGGCTACACCTTC. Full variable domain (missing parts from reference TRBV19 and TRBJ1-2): DGGITQSPKYLFRKEGQNVTLSCEQNLNHDAMYWYRQDPGQGLRLIYYSQIVNDFQKGDIAEGYSVSREKKESFPLTVTSAQKNPTAFYLCASSPDRGGYGYTFGSGTRLTVV.

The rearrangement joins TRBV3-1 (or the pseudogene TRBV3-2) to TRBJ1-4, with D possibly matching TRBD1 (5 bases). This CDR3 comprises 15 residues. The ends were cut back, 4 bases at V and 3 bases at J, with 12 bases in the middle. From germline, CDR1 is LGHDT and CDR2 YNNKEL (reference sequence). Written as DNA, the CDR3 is TGTGCCAGCAGCCCATGGAGACAGCCTAATGAAAAACTGTTTTTT. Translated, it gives CASSPWRQPNEKLFF.

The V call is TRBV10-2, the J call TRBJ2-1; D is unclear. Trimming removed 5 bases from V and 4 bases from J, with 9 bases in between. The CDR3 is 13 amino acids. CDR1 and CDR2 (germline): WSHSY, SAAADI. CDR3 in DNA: TGCGCCAGCAGTAGTAGCCGATACAATGAGCAGTTCTTC. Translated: CASSSSRYNEQFF.

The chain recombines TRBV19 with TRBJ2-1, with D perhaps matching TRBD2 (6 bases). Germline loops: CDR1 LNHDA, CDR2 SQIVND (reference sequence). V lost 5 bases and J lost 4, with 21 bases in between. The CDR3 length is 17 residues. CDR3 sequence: CASSAQGAGVPYNEQFF. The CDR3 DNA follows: TGTGCCAGTAGTGCCCAGGGAGCGGGTGTCCCATACAATGAGCAGTTCTTC.

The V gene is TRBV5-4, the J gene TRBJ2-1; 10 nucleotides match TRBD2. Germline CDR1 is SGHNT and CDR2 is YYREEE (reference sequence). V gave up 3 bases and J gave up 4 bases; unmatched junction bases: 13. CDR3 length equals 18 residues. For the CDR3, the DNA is TGTGCCAGCAGCTCGGGGGCCCTAGCGGGAGTTCGGTACAATGAGCAGTTCTTC. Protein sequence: CASSSGALAGVRYNEQFF.

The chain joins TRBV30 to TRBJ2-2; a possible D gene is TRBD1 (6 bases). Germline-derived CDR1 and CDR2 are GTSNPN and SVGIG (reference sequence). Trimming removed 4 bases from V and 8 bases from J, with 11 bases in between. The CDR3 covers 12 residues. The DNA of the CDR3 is TGTGCCTGGAAAGGGACATCGGGGGAGCTGTTTTTT. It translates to CAWKGTSGELFF.

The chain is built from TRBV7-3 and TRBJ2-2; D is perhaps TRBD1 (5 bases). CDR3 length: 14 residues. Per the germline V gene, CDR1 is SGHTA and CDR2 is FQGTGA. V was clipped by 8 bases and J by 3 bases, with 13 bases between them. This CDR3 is CASAAQGYTGELFF. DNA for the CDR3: TGTGCCAGCGCTGCGCAGGGTTACACCGGGGAGCTGTTTTTT.

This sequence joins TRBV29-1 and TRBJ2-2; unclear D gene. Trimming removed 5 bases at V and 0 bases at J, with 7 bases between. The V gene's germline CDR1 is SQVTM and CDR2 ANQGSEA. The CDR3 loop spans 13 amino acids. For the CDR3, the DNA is TGCAGCGTTTGGTCAGCGAACACCGGGGAGCTGTTTTTT. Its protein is CSVWSANTGELFF.

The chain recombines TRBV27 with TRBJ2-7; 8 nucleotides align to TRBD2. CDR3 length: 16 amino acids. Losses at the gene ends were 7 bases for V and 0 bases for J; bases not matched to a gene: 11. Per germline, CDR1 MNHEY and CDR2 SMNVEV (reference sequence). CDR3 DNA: TGTGCCAGCAAGTTTATAATCAGCGGGAGCTCCTACGAGCAGTACTTC. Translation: CASKFIISGSSYEQYF.

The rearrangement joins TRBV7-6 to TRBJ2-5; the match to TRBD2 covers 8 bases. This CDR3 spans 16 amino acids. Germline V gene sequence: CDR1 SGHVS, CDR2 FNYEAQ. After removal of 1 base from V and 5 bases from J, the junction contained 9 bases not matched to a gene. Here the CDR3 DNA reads TGTGCCAGCAGCTTAGTCCGGACTAGCCTGGGGGAGACCCAGTACTTC. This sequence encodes CASSLVRTSLGETQYF.

CDR3: CASSYRQGMNEQFF. CDR3 nucleotides: TGTGCCAGCAGTTATCGACAGGGGATGAATGAGCAGTTCTTC. This chain links TRBV6-5 with TRBJ2-1; 8 bases fit TRBD1. The ends lost 3 bases at V and 7 bases at J; junction bases unmatched: 5. CDR3 length equals 14 residues. The germline CDR1 and CDR2 sequences are MNHEY and SVGAGI.

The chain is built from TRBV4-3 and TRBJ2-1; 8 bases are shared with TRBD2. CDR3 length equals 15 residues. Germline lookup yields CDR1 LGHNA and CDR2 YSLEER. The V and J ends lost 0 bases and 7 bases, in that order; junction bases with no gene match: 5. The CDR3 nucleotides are TGCGCCAGCAGCCAAGAAGGGACTAGACTTAATGAGCAGTTCTTC. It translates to CASSQEGTRLNEQFF.

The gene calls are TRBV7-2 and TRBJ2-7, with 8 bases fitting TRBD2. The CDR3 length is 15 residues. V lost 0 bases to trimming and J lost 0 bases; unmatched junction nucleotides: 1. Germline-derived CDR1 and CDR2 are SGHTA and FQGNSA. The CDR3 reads CASSLASGVSYEQYF. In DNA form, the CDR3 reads TGTGCCAGCAGCTTAGCTAGCGGGGTCTCCTACGAGCAGTACTTC.

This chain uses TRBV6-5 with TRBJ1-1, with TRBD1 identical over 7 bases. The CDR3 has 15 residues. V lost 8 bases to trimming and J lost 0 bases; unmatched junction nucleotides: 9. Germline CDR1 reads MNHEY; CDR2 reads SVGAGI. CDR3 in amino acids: CASGGRQGMNTEAFF. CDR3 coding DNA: TGTGCCAGCGGGGGGAGACAGGGAATGAACACTGAAGCTTTCTTT.

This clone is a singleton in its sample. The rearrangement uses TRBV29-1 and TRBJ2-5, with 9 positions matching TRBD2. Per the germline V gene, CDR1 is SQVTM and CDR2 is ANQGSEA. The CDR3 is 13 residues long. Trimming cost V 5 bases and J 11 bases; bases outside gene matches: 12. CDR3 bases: TGCAGCGTTTCAGCGGGGGGTCGCCCCCGGCAGTACTTC. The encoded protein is CSVSAGGRPRQYF.

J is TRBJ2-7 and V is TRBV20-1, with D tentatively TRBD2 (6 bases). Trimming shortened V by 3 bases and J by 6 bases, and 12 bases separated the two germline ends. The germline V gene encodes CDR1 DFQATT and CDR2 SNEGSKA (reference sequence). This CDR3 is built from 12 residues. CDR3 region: CSASLAGTEQYF. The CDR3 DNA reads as TGCAGTGCTAGTCTCGCGGGAACCGAGCAGTACTTC.

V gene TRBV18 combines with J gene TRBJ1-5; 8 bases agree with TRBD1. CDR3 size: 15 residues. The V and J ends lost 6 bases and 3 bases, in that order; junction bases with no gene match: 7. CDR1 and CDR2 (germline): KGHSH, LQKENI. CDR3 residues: CASSGQGNLNQPQHF. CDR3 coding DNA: TGTGCCAGCTCCGGACAGGGTAATCTCAATCAGCCCCAGCATTTT. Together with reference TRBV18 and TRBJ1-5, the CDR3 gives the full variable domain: NAGVMQNPRHLVRRRGQEARLRCSPMKGHSHVYWYRQLPEEGLKFMVYLQKENIIDESGMPKERFSAEFPKEGPSILRIQQVVRGDSAAYFCASSGQGNLNQPQHFGDGTRLSIL.

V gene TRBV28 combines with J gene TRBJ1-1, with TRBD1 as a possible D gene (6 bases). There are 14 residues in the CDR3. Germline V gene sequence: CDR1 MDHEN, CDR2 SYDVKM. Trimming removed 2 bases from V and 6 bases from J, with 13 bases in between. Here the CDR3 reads CASSLPQGRAEAFF. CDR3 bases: TGTGCCAGCAGTTTACCCCAGGGGAGGGCTGAAGCTTTCTTT. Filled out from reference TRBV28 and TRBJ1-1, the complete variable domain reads DVKVTQSSRYLVKRTGEKVFLECVQDMDHENMFWYRQDPGLGLRLIYFSYDVKMKEKGDIPEGYSVSREKKERFSLILESASTNQTSMYLCASSLPQGRAEAFFGQGTRLTVV.

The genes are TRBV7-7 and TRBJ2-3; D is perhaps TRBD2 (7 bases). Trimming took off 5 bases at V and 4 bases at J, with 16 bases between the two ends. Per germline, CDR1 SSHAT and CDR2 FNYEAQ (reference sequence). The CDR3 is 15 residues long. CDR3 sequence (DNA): TGTGCCAGCAGCCGTGGGACGGGGGGCGCAGATACGCAGTATTTT. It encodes CASSRGTGGADTQYF.